The rows below give T cell receptor beta chains drawn from one sample of a study of blood T cells in healthy people across ages. TCRdb independently ran MiXCR on the 5' RACE reads; one entry per CDR3 protein. The sample comprises 1.5 million to 2 million distinct CDR3 sequences, about 39% of which are singletons, and 23% rests with the top ten. Sequenced input: blood. The receptors were sampled from a human donor in good health. Each CDR3 is given with its conserved first and last residue. The D gene is left open where the match is weak. Some rows have no size entry. The others give once, few or many, or a class for an expanded clone.

J gene,V gene,D gene,clone size,CDR3 protein,CDR3 DNA
TRBJ2-1,TRBV7-8,-,few,CASSLVRGPITYNEQFF,TGTGCCAGCAGCTTAGTCCGGGGACCAATCACCTACAATGAGCAGTTCTTC
TRBJ2-1,TRBV29-1,-,once,CSVEEVGRSYNEQFF,TGCAGCGTAGAAGAGGTAGGGCGTTCCTACAATGAGCAGTTCTTC
TRBJ2-1,TRBV7-9,-,once,CASTFSGGQGWDEQFF,TGTGCCAGCACCTTTAGCGGGGGACAGGGTTGGGATGAGCAGTTCTTC
TRBJ2-3,TRBV5-1,TRBD2,-,CASTLTTSGGADTQYF,TGCGCCAGCACCTTAACGACTAGCGGGGGGGCAGATACGCAGTATTTT
TRBJ1-2,TRBV18,TRBD1,few,CASSHLDRDIEGYTF,TGTGCCAGCTCACACTTGGACAGGGATATCGAAGGCTACACCTTC
TRBJ1-5,TRBV27,TRBD1,-,CASSLGQGKEPQHF,TGTGCCAGCAGTCTCGGACAGGGGAAAGAGCCCCAGCATTTT
TRBJ2-7,TRBV20-1,TRBD1,few,CSASNRGLEQYF,TGCAGTGCTAGTAACAGGGGGCTTGAGCAGTACTTC
TRBJ1-5,TRBV9,-,-,CASSVGIGGGNQPQHF,TGTGCCAGCAGCGTAGGTATAGGAGGGGGGAATCAGCCCCAGCATTTT
TRBJ2-7,TRBV7-3,-,-,CASSLTTGARTYEQYF,TGTGCCAGCAGCTTAACAACGGGGGCTCGTACCTACGAGCAGTACTTC
TRBJ1-1,TRBV12-3/TRBV12-4,-,-,CASSKSEVRAFF,TGTGCCAGCAGTAAATCCGAAGTGAGAGCTTTCTTT
TRBJ1-2,TRBV28,-,few,CASSLLLNYGYTF,TGTGCCAGCAGTTTATTACTCAACTATGGCTACACCTTC
TRBJ1-2,TRBV3-1,-,-,CASSPFGGAWGDYGYTF,TGCGCCAGCAGCCCGTTCGGGGGGGCCTGGGGAGACTATGGCTACACCTTC
TRBJ1-2,TRBV12-3/TRBV12-4,-,few,CASSLAPTRNIGYTF,TGTGCCAGCAGTTTAGCCCCAACCCGAAATATAGGCTACACCTTC
TRBJ2-7,TRBV6-2/TRBV6-3,-,-,CASSPRAEQYF,TGTGCCAGCAGCCCCAGGGCCGAGCAGTACTTC
TRBJ2-3,TRBV12-3/TRBV12-4,-,-,CASGRLTDTQYF,TGTGCCAGCGGACGTTTGACAGATACGCAGTATTTT
TRBJ1-2,TRBV28,-,-,CASSSPSIQWYYGYTF,TGTGCCAGCAGTTCTCCGAGTATCCAGTGGTACTATGGCTACACCTTC
TRBJ1-5,TRBV6-4,-,few,CASSVESNQPQHF,TGTGCCAGCAGTGTCGAGAGCAATCAGCCCCAGCATTTT
TRBJ1-1,TRBV7-9,-,-,CASRVQGPKWTEAFF,TGTGCCAGCAGAGTCCAGGGGCCGAAGTGGACTGAAGCTTTCTTT
TRBJ2-7,TRBV7-8,TRBD1,many,CASSSKPGQGSYEQYF,TGTGCCAGCAGCTCGAAACCGGGACAGGGCTCCTACGAGCAGTACTTC
TRBJ2-5,TRBV7-2,-,few,CASSGQTRTREETQYF,TGTGCCAGCAGCGGACAGACCAGGACTAGAGAAGAGACCCAGTACTTC
TRBJ2-1,TRBV5-1,TRBD2,-,CASNPLGDSGFNEQFF,TGCGCCAGCAACCCCCTCGGGGATAGCGGGTTCAATGAGCAGTTCTTC
TRBJ1-6,TRBV6-5,TRBD1,-,CASSYAGQYNSPLHF,TGTGCCAGCAGTTACGCGGGACAGTATAATTCACCCCTCCACTTT
TRBJ2-5,TRBV6-1,-,few,CASSGGDTMGVETQYF,TGTGCCAGCAGTGGTGGGGACACCATGGGCGTGGAGACCCAGTACTTC
TRBJ2-2,TRBV4-3,-,-,CASSQGAGANTGELFF,TGCGCCAGCAGCCAAGGTGCAGGCGCGAACACCGGGGAGCTGTTTTTT
TRBJ2-7,TRBV5-1,-,few,CASSLKSDEQYF,TGCGCCAGCAGCTTGAAGTCGGACGAGCAGTACTTC
TRBJ2-3,TRBV20-1,-,few,CSARSPGGDTQYF,TGCAGTGCTAGGTCGCCTGGTGGAGATACGCAGTATTTT
TRBJ2-5,TRBV11-2,TRBD2,-,CASSFFGLVQETQYF,TGTGCCAGCAGCTTCTTTGGACTAGTACAAGAGACCCAGTACTTC
TRBJ1-4,TRBV4-3,-,-,CASSQDNFNEKLFF,TGCGCCAGCAGCCAAGATAACTTTAATGAAAAACTGTTTTTT
TRBJ2-1,TRBV20-1,-,-,CSAIRDLERVYNEQFF,TGCAGTGCTATCCGGGATCTCGAGCGGGTGTACAATGAGCAGTTCTTC
TRBJ1-2,TRBV20-1,TRBD1,-,CSASRTGGNYGYTF,TGCAGTGCTAGCCGGACAGGGGGAAACTATGGCTACACCTTC
TRBJ2-3,TRBV7-8,-,few,CASSGLGGGLGDTQYF,TGTGCCAGCAGCGGTTTAGGGGGGGGTCTAGGAGATACGCAGTATTTT
TRBJ2-2,TRBV7-6,-,few,CASTSSRRVVGTGELFF,TGTGCCAGCACCTCCTCCCGTAGGGTGGTGGGCACCGGGGAGCTGTTTTTT
TRBJ1-1,TRBV30,-,-,CALGRGNTEAFF,TGTGCCTTAGGCCGGGGGAACACTGAAGCTTTCTTT
TRBJ1-2,TRBV7-3,-,few,CASSPSGQDGYTF,TGTGCCAGCAGCCCGTCAGGGCAGGATGGCTACACCTTC
TRBJ2-1,TRBV2,-,-,CASSEHAPDYNEQFF,TGTGCCAGCAGCGAACACGCCCCGGACTACAATGAGCAGTTCTTC
TRBJ2-1,TRBV7-9,TRBD1,-,CASSVPGQGFNEQFF,TGTGCCAGCAGCGTACCGGGACAGGGATTCAATGAGCAGTTCTTC
TRBJ1-2,TRBV2,-,-,CASSGQKQYPANYGYTF,TGTGCCAGCAGTGGGCAGAAACAGTACCCAGCTAACTATGGCTACACCTTC
TRBJ2-5,TRBV6-2/TRBV6-3,-,-,CASSTIQGTQYF,TGTGCCAGCAGTACTATTCAAGGGACCCAGTACTTC
TRBJ2-1,TRBV11-2,TRBD2,few,CASIGGGANEQFF,TGTGCCAGCATCGGCGGGGGGGCAAATGAGCAGTTCTTC
TRBJ2-1,TRBV5-1,-,-,CASSLLASEAVYEQFF,TGCGCCAGCAGCCTACTGGCTAGCGAGGCTGTCTATGAGCAGTTCTTC
TRBJ1-2,TRBV6-2/TRBV6-3,-,-,CASRQDRLDGYTF,TGTGCCAGCAGACAGGACCGGCTGGATGGCTACACCTTC
TRBJ1-2,TRBV5-1,TRBD1,few,CASSPGQDGYTF,TGCGCCAGCAGCCCCGGACAGGATGGCTACACCTTC
TRBJ2-7,TRBV29-1,-,many,CSVEEDTYEQYF,TGCAGCGTTGAGGAGGATACCTACGAGCAGTACTTC
TRBJ2-7,TRBV27,-,-,CASSPNPGLGEQYF,TGTGCCAGCAGTCCCAACCCAGGGTTGGGCGAGCAGTACTTC
TRBJ1-1,TRBV20-1,-,-,CSASVWDGEAFF,TGCAGTGCTAGTGTTTGGGACGGTGAAGCTTTCTTT
TRBJ1-1,TRBV7-6,TRBD1,-,CASSLTFPQTGGTEAFF,TGTGCCAGCAGCCTGACTTTTCCCCAGACAGGGGGCACTGAAGCTTTCTTT
TRBJ1-5,TRBV9,-,-,CASSVDGQLGQPQHF,TGTGCCAGCAGCGTAGACGGACAGTTGGGACAGCCCCAGCATTTT
TRBJ2-2,TRBV7-9,-,-,CASSLARGRAPYRTGELFF,TGTGCCAGCAGCTTAGCGCGGGGCAGAGCACCTTACCGCACCGGGGAGCTGTTTTTT
TRBJ2-7,TRBV5-5,-,-,CASSLAGNTYEQYF,TGTGCCAGCAGCTTGGCTGGAAACACCTACGAGCAGTACTTC
TRBJ1-1,TRBV12-3/TRBV12-4,TRBD1,-,CASSLDSPDRGAFF,TGTGCCAGCAGTTTGGATTCGCCGGACAGGGGAGCTTTCTTT
TRBJ1-5,TRBV3-1,TRBD1,-,CASSQGPQGGSQPQHF,TGTGCCAGCAGCCAAGGACCCCAGGGGGGTAGTCAGCCCCAGCATTTT
TRBJ2-7,TRBV12-3/TRBV12-4,TRBD1,few,CASSSTGSNEQYF,TGTGCCAGCAGTTCGACAGGGTCCAACGAGCAGTACTTC
TRBJ2-7,TRBV9,TRBD1,few,CASSAQGLTYEQYF,TGTGCCAGCAGCGCACAGGGGTTAACCTACGAGCAGTACTTC
TRBJ2-1,TRBV2,-,-,CAGKRIDSGQFF,TGTGCCGGTAAACGTATAGATAGTGGGCAGTTCTTC
TRBJ2-7,TRBV7-2,TRBD1,-,CASSEGQPRASYEQYF,TGTGCCAGCAGCGAGGGACAGCCGCGAGCATCCTACGAGCAGTACTTC
TRBJ1-5,TRBV20-1,-,few,CSARLDTRGNQPQHF,TGCAGTGCTAGATTGGACACCCGGGGCAATCAGCCCCAGCATTTT